The 29 T cell receptor beta chains below all came from one sample that was sequenced in a study of CD8 T cells in Susac syndrome. RNA amounts of roughly 0.5 to 1 ug underwent reverse transcription with random hexamers. TCRdb analysed the immunoSEQ multiplex PCR reads with MiXCR anew, one entry per CDR3 protein. The table has about 85,000 distinct CDR3 sequences, about 95% seen once. The material sequenced was CD8+ T cells from PBMCs. These receptors all come from a human donor with Susac syndrome.

V and J are TRBV29-1 and TRBJ2-3; D possibly corresponds to TRBD2 (5 bases). This CDR3 is 13 amino acids long. CDR1 is SQVTM, CDR2 ANQGSEA, per germline. V lost 6 bases and J 5 bases, leaving 15 bases between the germline ends. This CDR3 reads CSVAGPAGDTQYF. The CDR3 region has the DNA TGCAGCGTGGCGGGTCCGGCGGGAGATACGCAGTATTTT.

CDR3 DNA: TGTGCCAGCAGCGTCTCTTATGTGTCCTACGAGCAGTACTTC. Translated, it gives CASSVSYVSYEQYF. The J gene is TRBJ2-7, the V gene TRBV9; D remains unclear. CDR1 is SGDLS and CDR2 is YYNGEE in the germline V gene. Trimming cost V 2 bases and J 1 base, with 10 bases left between them. The CDR3 spans 14 residues.

This clonotype appeared once. V is TRBV27 and J is TRBJ2-3; D assignment may be TRBD1 or TRBD2 (5 bases each). This CDR3 is 14 amino acids long. Germline assignment: CDR1 MNHEY and CDR2 SMNVEV (reference sequence). Trimming pared 6 bases from V and 0 bases from J, leaving 10 bases between. This CDR3 is CASRAGTSTDTQYF. The CDR3 DNA reads TGTGCCAGCAGGGCAGGGACCAGCACAGATACGCAGTATTTT.

The gene calls are TRBV29-1 and TRBJ2-1; 14 bases align to TRBD2. The V and J ends lost 1 base and 8 bases, in that order; junction bases with no gene match: 10. CDR1 is SQVTM, CDR2 ANQGSEA, per germline. The CDR3 sequence is 17 residues long. The CDR3 DNA reads as TGCAGCGTTGAAGCAGAGACTAGCGGGAGGGCCGGAGATGAGCAGTTCTTC. Translation: CSVEAETSGRAGDEQFF.

The chain links TRBV9 to TRBJ2-3; D might be TRBD2 (5 bases). Looked up from germline, CDR1 is SGDLS and CDR2 is YYNGEE. Trimming stripped 6 bases from V and 5 bases from J, with 10 bases between. The CDR3 is 12 amino acids. The CDR3 region is CASTLDGDTQYF. CDR3 coding DNA: TGTGCCAGCACACTAGACGGAGATACGCAGTATTTT.

As DNA, the CDR3 is TGTGCCAGCAGCTTCTTCGAGCTGCCCACCTACGAGCAGTACTTC. It is translated as CASSFFELPTYEQYF. This chain connects TRBV7-8 to TRBJ2-7, with unresolved D. Deletions cut 3 bases from V and 2 bases from J, with 14 bases between. CDR1 is SGHVS and CDR2 is FQNEAQ in the germline V gene. The length of the CDR3 is 15 residues.

This sequence joins TRBV28 and TRBJ2-1, with 12 bases lining up with TRBD2. Germline assignment: CDR1 MDHEN and CDR2 SYDVKM. This CDR3 is 14 amino acids long. With V trimmed by 5 bases and J by 12 bases, 8 bases remained unmatched. The CDR3 bases are TGTGCCAGCAGTACATCCCCTAGCGGGAGGGGGCAGTTCTTC. Its translation: CASSTSPSGRGQFF. The full variable domain, rest sourced from reference TRBV28 and TRBJ2-1, is DVKVTQSSRYLVKRTGEKVFLECVQDMDHENMFWYRQDPGLGLRLIYFSYDVKMKEKGDIPEGYSVSREKKERFSLILESASTNQTSMYLCASSTSPSGRGQFFGPGTRLTVL.

This clonotype was recorded once. The gene calls are TRBV11-2 and TRBJ2-3; D assignment may be TRBD1 or TRBD2 (5 bases each). V was trimmed by 5 bases and J by 5 bases, leaving 17 bases between them. This CDR3 has 15 amino acids. Germline lookup yields CDR1 SGHAT and CDR2 FQNNGV. CDR3 loop: CASSAYSRDVDTQYF. CDR3 in DNA: TGTGCCAGCAGCGCATACTCAAGGGACGTAGATACGCAGTATTTT.

The chain employs TRBV7-9 and TRBJ1-4; D unclear. The germline V and J ends were trimmed by 6 bases and 4 bases, with 15 bases remaining between them. Looked up from germline, CDR1 is SEHNR and CDR2 is FQNEAQ (reference sequence). The CDR3 is made up of 15 amino acids. CDR3: CASRSGRALNEKLFF. As DNA, the CDR3 is TGTGCCAGCAGATCGGGAAGGGCCCTTAATGAAAAACTGTTTTTT. Variable domain in full (rest from reference TRBV7-9 and TRBJ1-4): DTGVSQNPRHKITKRGQNVTFRCDPISEHNRLYWYRQTLGQGPEFLTYFQNEAQLEKSRLLSDRFSAERPKGSFSTLEIQRTEQGDSAMYLCASRSGRALNEKLFFGSGTQLSVL.

The CDR3 sequence: CASSQASGSSQETQYF. The CDR3 DNA reads as TGTGCCAGCAGCCAGGCTAGCGGGAGCTCCCAAGAGACCCAGTACTTC. The chain uses TRBV3-1 and TRBJ2-5; 10 bases align to TRBD2. CDR1 is LGHDT and CDR2 is YNNKEL in the germline V gene (reference sequence). The CDR3 is 16 residues long. The trim removed 3 bases at V and 1 base at J, leaving 5 bases unmatched.

This chain links TRBV20-1 with TRBJ2-5, with D perhaps TRBD2 (7 bases). V lost 0 bases and J lost 2, with 22 bases in between. The germline CDR1 and CDR2 sequences are DFQATT and SNEGSKA (reference sequence). The CDR3 consists of 18 residues. In DNA, the CDR3 is TGCAGTGCTAGAGATCTACAGGCGGGGGCATACAGTCAAGAGACCCAGTACTTC. Residues: CSARDLQAGAYSQETQYF.

The chain employs TRBV12-3 or TRBV12-4 and TRBJ2-1; D is unresolved. V was cut by 1 base and J by 6 bases, with 10 bases left in between. The CDR3 is 14 amino acids. The CDR3 loop is CASSLGAAGNEQFF. CDR3 bases: TGTGCCAGCAGTTTAGGGGCGGCTGGCAATGAGCAGTTCTTC.

The rearrangement joins TRBV7-9 to TRBJ2-7; D remains ambiguous. CDR1 is SEHNR and CDR2 is FQNEAQ in the germline V gene (reference sequence). Trimming pared 7 bases from V and 0 bases from J, leaving 13 bases between. This CDR3 region has 14 residues. The CDR3 DNA reads TGTGCCAGCACGGGCGCGGCTAGCTCCTACGAGCAGTACTTC. Amino acid sequence: CASTGAASSYEQYF. Together with reference TRBV7-9 and TRBJ2-7, the CDR3 gives the full variable domain: DTGVSQNPRHKITKRGQNVTFRCDPISEHNRLYWYRQTLGQGPEFLTYFQNEAQLEKSRLLSDRFSAERPKGSFSTLEIQRTEQGDSAMYLCASTGAASSYEQYFGPGTRLTVT.

The V and J genes are TRBV7-2 and TRBJ2-7, with no clear D. Germline V gene data show CDR1 as SGHTA and CDR2 as FQGNSA. The CDR3 length is 15 residues. V was clipped by 5 bases and J by 4 bases, with 18 bases between them. CDR3 in amino acids: CASSPPAAPAYEQYF. The CDR3 bases are TGTGCCAGCAGCCCCCCGGCGGCCCCAGCGTACGAGCAGTACTTC.

V usage is TRBV14 and J usage is TRBJ2-1, with 7 bases fitting TRBD2. The CDR3 totals 14 residues. The ends lost 7 bases at V and 5 bases at J; junction bases unmatched: 8. CDR1 and CDR2 (germline): SGHDN, FVKESK. The chain's CDR3 is CASMALAENNEQFF. DNA for the CDR3: TGTGCCAGCATGGCCCTAGCGGAAAACAATGAGCAGTTCTTC.

The chain is built from TRBV5-6 and TRBJ2-1; 8 bases are shared with TRBD1. This CDR3 has 16 residues. Germline V gene sequence: CDR1 SGHDT, CDR2 YYEEEE. Trimming at V came to 2 bases and at J to 6 bases, leaving 10 bases not matched to a gene. CDR3 DNA sequence: TGTGCCAGCAGCTTCCCCAGGGGGCGATCGGGCAATGAGCAGTTCTTC. This encodes CASSFPRGRSGNEQFF.

This clonotype came up once. The genes are TRBV2 and TRBJ2-1; D ambiguous. This CDR3 spans 17 amino acids. Germline CDR1 SNHLY, CDR2 FYNNEI. Trimming took off 5 bases at V and 0 bases at J, with 17 bases between the two ends. CDR3 coding DNA: TGTGCCAGCAGTCCAGGTGCCACTTCGCCCTCCTACAATGAGCAGTTCTTC. It yields the protein CASSPGATSPSYNEQFF.

This clonotype was seen once. The chain has TRBV27 and TRBJ2-1, with TRBD1 identical over 10 bases. The CDR3 length is 14 residues. V shed 6 bases and J 9 bases; nucleotides not matched to a gene: 8. Germline lookup yields CDR1 MNHEY and CDR2 SMNVEV (reference sequence). In DNA form, the CDR3 reads TGTGCCAGCAGCCGACAGGGGGCTGTGGGTGAGCAGTTCTTC. This codes for CASSRQGAVGEQFF.

This chain links TRBV12-3 or TRBV12-4 with TRBJ2-1; tentatively, D is TRBD2 (5 bases). The CDR3 has 14 residues. Between the trimmed V and J ends, which lost 8 bases and 5 bases, there was a span of 16 bases. CDR3: CASRLSSSHNEQFF. DNA of the CDR3: TGTGCCAGCCGGTTGTCTAGCAGCCACAATGAGCAGTTCTTC.

The chain couples TRBV3-1 to TRBJ2-7; D is ambiguous. Deletions cut 1 base from V and 6 bases from J, with 7 bases between. CDR1 LGHDT and CDR2 YNNKEL come from the germline V gene (reference sequence). The CDR3 covers 12 residues. CDR3 sequence (DNA): TGTGCCAGCAGCCAAGGCTCTTCCGAGCAGTACTTC. The encoded protein is CASSQGSSEQYF.

The rearrangement joins TRBV9 to TRBJ2-6; 8 bases agree with TRBD2. Germline V CDR1 and CDR2: SGDLS, YYNGEE. V lost 4 bases and J lost 0; bases outside the gene matches: 9. This CDR3 contains 18 residues. The CDR3 loop reads CASSPPTAGASGANVLTF. The CDR3 nucleotides are TGTGCCAGCAGCCCCCCTACAGCGGGAGCCTCTGGGGCCAACGTCCTGACTTTC.

The rearrangement links TRBV9 to TRBJ1-2; 9 bases fit TRBD1. The CDR3 length is 12 residues. Looked up from germline, CDR1 is SGDLS and CDR2 is YYNGEE. With V trimmed by 5 bases and J by 13 bases, 9 bases remained unmatched. The CDR3 reads CASSSSGTGCTF. Here the CDR3 DNA reads TGTGCCAGCAGTTCCTCCGGGACAGGGTGCACCTTC.

This sequence joins TRBV5-6 and TRBJ1-5; TRBD1 matches at 12 bases. Per germline, CDR1 SGHDT and CDR2 YYEEEE. V lost 4 bases to trimming and J lost 3 bases; unmatched junction nucleotides: 5. This CDR3 comprises 16 residues. The CDR3 region is CASSAGTGGPNQPQHF. Here the CDR3 DNA reads TGTGCCAGCAGCGCCGGGACAGGGGGCCCCAATCAGCCCCAGCATTTT.

The V call is TRBV29-1, the J call TRBJ2-1, with no clear D. Trimming took off 3 bases at V and 0 bases at J, with 15 bases between the two ends. There are 16 residues in the CDR3. Germline V lookup: CDR1 SQVTM, CDR2 ANQGSEA. Here the CDR3 DNA reads TGCAGCGTTGACCCCCCGGTGAGGAGCTCCTACAATGAGCAGTTCTTC. Translation: CSVDPPVRSSYNEQFF.

This rearrangement joins TRBV19 to TRBJ2-5, with 10 bases identical to TRBD2. Germline V CDR1 and CDR2: LNHDA, SQIVND (reference sequence). Trimming at V came to 8 bases and at J to 4 bases, leaving 4 bases not matched to a gene. This CDR3 has 13 residues. As DNA, the CDR3 is TGTGCCAGTTCCTTAGCGGGAGGAGAGACCCAGTACTTC. Translating gives CASSLAGGETQYF.

The V gene is TRBV6-5, the J gene TRBJ1-2; 8 bases align to TRBD1. The V gene end was trimmed by 2 bases and the J gene end by 7 bases; junction bases not matched to a gene: 9. Germline V gene lookup returns CDR1 MNHEY and CDR2 SVGAGI. The CDR3 has 15 residues. The CDR3 here is CASSYRGQGAAGYTF. The CDR3 bases are TGTGCCAGCAGTTACCGGGGCCAGGGGGCGGCTGGCTACACCTTC.

This chain uses TRBV24-1 with TRBJ1-2; D unresolved. This CDR3 has 12 amino acids. Germline V lookup: CDR1 KGHDR, CDR2 SFDVKD. V was shortened by 4 bases and J by 8 bases, with 10 bases between the two germline ends. Here the CDR3 DNA reads TGTGCCACCAGTGAGCCCGGTGGAGGCTACACCTTC. It encodes CATSEPGGGYTF.

The chain is built from TRBV29-1 and TRBJ2-1; no reliable D call. The ends were cut back, 7 bases at V and 2 bases at J, with 18 bases in the middle. Germline-derived CDR1 and CDR2 are SQVTM and ANQGSEA. This CDR3 region has 15 residues. CDR3 amino acids: CSAPQESVTYNEQFF. CDR3 nucleotide sequence: TGCAGCGCCCCCCAAGAGAGTGTTACCTACAATGAGCAGTTCTTC.

Here the CDR3 reads CASSQDRDQWDEQFF. The CDR3 nucleotides are TGCGCCAGCAGCCAAGATAGGGATCAGTGGGATGAGCAGTTCTTC. The V gene is TRBV4-3, the J gene TRBJ2-1; no reliable D call. CDR1 and CDR2 (germline): LGHNA, YSLEER. The V end lost 0 bases, the J end lost 8 bases, and 14 bases lay between the germline ends. The CDR3 length is 15 residues.